This T cell receptor (beta chain) comes out of a study of Tregs in tolerant kidney transplant recipients. Findings and caveats of the study: Activated donor B cell expansion appeared to reveal the most relevant donor-specific TCRbeta repertoire.

TCRdb keeps only in-frame clones here, not all; method: immunoSEQ multiplex PCR. Of 65,000 to 85,000 clones listed, 75% to 95% were seen once; the top ten hold about 1.4%. Regarding this clone: Its antigen is as yet unknown.

Recipients received nonmyeloablative bone marrow transplants from related graft donors, with transient mixed chimerism. Unstimulated Tregs (CD4+CD25+CD127-) and CD4+CD25- non-Tregs were sorted from PBMCs. Germline CDR1 and CDR2: WNHNN and SYGVQD (reference sequence). The CDR3 spans 15 residues. With 2 bases removed from V and 0 bases from J, the gap between germline ends came to 11 bases. The TCR originated in a human patient who received a combined kidney and bone marrow transplant. Some T cells may be transferred from the graft donor. Material: CD4+ T cells from blood (PBMCs), obtained 24 months after the transplant. The genes are TRBV10-1 and TRBJ2-7; maybe TRBD1 (6 bases). For the CDR3, the DNA is TGCGCCAGCAGTGAGGCCCGGGACAACTCCTACGAGCAGTACTTC. Its translation: CASSEARDNSYEQYF.